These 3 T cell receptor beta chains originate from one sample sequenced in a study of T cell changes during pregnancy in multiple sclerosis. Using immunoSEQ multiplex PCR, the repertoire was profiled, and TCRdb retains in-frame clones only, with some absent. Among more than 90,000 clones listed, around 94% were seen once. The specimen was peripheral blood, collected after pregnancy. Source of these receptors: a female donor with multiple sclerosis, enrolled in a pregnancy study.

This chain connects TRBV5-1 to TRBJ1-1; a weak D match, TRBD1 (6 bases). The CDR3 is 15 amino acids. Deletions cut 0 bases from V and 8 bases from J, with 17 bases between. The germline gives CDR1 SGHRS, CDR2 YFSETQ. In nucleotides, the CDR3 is TGCGCCAGCAGCTTGGCCAGTGGGGTGCAGGGGGAAGCTTTCTTT. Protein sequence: CASSLASGVQGEAFF.

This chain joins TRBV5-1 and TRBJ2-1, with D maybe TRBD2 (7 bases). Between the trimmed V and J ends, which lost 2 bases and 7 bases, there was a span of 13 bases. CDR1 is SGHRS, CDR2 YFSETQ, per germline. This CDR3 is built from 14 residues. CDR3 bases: TGCGCCAGCAGCTTCGGGGGGCGCAGGAATGAGCAGTTCTTC. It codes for CASSFGGRRNEQFF.

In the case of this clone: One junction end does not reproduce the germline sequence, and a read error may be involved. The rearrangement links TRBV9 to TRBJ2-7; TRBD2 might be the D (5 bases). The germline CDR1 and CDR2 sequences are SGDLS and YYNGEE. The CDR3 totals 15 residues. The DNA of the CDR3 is TGTGCCAGCAACGTAGACGGGAAACACTCCTACGAGCAGTACTTC. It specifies CASNVDGKHSYEQYF.